This T cell receptor (beta chain) was found in a study of T cell repertoires in cytomegalovirus infection. Study information: Public TCR beta signatures indicated both CMV infection and matching HLA type.

This clonotype has ten or more counts. Its antigen is currently unknown. Trimming left V 1 base short and J 9 bases short, with 10 bases between. This CDR3 region has 13 residues. Germline assignment: CDR1 SGHTA and CDR2 FQGNSA. MiXCR, run by TCRdb on the reads, gives a single entry per CDR3 protein. The data contain more than 250,000 distinct CDR3 sequences, about 13% of them seen just once; the ten biggest clones take up 7.5% to 10%. General observations from the study: Cumulative public TCR beta family frequency identified CMV carriers with the relevant HLA. HLA-C-restricted CMV-specific TCR beta clonotypes prevailed in the ex vivo response.

The chain combines TRBV7-2 with TRBJ2-1, with D unresolved. The clonotype was recovered from a human donor in good health (CMV status not recorded). Some clones in this sample may be carry-over from other donors' samples. Sample: PBMCs. The CDR3 here is CASSLERPSEQFF. The CDR3 DNA sequence: TGTGCCAGCAGCTTAGAACGACCAAGTGAGCAGTTCTTC.